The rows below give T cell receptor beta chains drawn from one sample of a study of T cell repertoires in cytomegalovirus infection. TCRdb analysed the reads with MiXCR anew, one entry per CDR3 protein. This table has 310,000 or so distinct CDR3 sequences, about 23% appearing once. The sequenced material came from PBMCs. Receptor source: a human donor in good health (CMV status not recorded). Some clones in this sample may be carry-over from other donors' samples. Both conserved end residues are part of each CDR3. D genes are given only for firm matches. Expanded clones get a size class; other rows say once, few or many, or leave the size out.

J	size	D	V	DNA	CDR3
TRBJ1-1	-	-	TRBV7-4	TGTGCCAGCATCACCGGGACCATGAACACTGAAGCTTTCTTT	CASITGTMNTEAFF
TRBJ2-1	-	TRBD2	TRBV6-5	TGTGCCAGCAGTTACGCCGGACTAGCGGGAGGATTGGAGCAGTTCTTC	CASSYAGLAGGLEQFF
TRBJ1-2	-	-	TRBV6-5	TGTGCCAGCAGTTACTCGAGAATCCCCTCAAGCTATGGCTACACCTTC	CASSYSRIPSSYGYTF
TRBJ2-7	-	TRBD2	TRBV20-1	TGCAGTGCTAGAGAAGCGGGAGACTCCTACGAGCAGTACTTC	CSAREAGDSYEQYF
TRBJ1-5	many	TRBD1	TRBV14	TGTGCCAGCAGCCAAGAGACAGGGCGCGCCAATCAGCCCCAGCATTTT	CASSQETGRANQPQHF
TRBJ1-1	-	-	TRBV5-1	TGCGCCAGCAGCTTGATGGGGGTTACCACTGAAGCTTTCTTT	CASSLMGVTTEAFF
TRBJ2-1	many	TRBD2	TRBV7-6	TGTGCCAGCAGCTTAGAAGCCCAAGGAGGACTAGCTTACAATGAGCAGTTCTTC	CASSLEAQGGLAYNEQFF
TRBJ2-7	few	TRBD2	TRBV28	TGTGCCAGCAGTTGGAGCGGGGGATACGAGCAGTACTTC	CASSWSGGYEQYF
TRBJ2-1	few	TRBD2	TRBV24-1	TGTGCCACCAGTGATCCTGCGGGGTCGGGAGGGAACAATGAGCAGTTCTTC	CATSDPAGSGGNNEQFF
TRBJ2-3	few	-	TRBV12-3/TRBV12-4	TGTGCCAGCAGTTGGGGGACTAGCACAGATACGCAGTATTTT	CASSWGTSTDTQYF